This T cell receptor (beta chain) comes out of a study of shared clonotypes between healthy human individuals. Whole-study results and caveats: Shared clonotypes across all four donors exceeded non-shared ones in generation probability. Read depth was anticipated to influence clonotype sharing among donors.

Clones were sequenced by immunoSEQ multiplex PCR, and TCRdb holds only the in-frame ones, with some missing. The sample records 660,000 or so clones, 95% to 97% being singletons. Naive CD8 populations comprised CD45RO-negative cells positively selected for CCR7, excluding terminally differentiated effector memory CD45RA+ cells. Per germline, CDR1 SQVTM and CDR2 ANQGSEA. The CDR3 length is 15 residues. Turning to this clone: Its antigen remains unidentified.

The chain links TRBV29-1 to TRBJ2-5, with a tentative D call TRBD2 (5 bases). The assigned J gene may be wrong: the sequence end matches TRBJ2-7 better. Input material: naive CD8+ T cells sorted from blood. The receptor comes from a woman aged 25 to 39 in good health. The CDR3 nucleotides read TGCAGCGTTGAATTGGGGAGTCCGGGTACCTACGAGCAGTACTTC. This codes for CSVELGSPGTYEQYF.